Described below is a single T cell receptor beta chain sequence and its context. Data came from immunoSEQ multiplex PCR; TCRdb stores just in-frame clones and leaves some out. The data hold some 280,000 clones, with approximately 80% observed a single time. This specimen belongs to a study of blood T cell repertoires in COVID-19. V dropped 1 base and J dropped 4 bases, with 10 bases sitting between them. CDR1 is KGHSH and CDR2 is LQKENI in the germline V gene. The CDR3 is 14 residues long. The sequence was obtained from a woman aged 50 to 65 with active or convalescent COVID-19. Material: peripheral blood. This chain links TRBV18 with TRBJ1-1; D gene unclear. The CDR3 bases are TGTGCCAGCTCACCACGGAGGGAATCCACTGAAGCTTTCTTT. Its protein is CASSPRRESTEAFF.